Relative to its sample, the clone carrying this T cell receptor (gamma chain) is medium-sized. Its target is unknown. The CDR3 is made up of 13 amino acids. The V gene end was trimmed by 4 bases and the J gene end by 6 bases; junction bases not matched to a gene: 9. Germline V gives CDR1 EGSTGY, CDR2 YDSYTSSV. This entry comes from a study of human gamma delta and Vdelta1 T cells. TCRdb re-processed the PCR reads using CATT. The sample shows about 3,900 gamma-chain clones, 16% of them seen only once. Points from the study as a whole: Acute myeloid leukemia was reportedly broadly targeted by polyclonal Delta One T cells.

The rearrangement uses TRGV4 and TRGJ1 or TRGJ2. Input material: Vdelta1 gamma-delta T cells from blood grown in culture (DOT cells). The sequence derives from a human donor in good health. This CDR3 is CATWEGYAYKKLF. For the CDR3, the DNA is TGTGCCACCTGGGAGGGTTACGCTTATAAGAAACTCTTT.